The 8 T cell receptor beta chains presented below share a single source sample, sequenced in a study of shared clonotypes between healthy human individuals. Selected positively for CCR7 and CD45RO-negative, naive CD8 cells excluded terminally differentiated effector memory CD45RA+ cells. TCRdb keeps only in-frame clones here, not all; method: immunoSEQ multiplex PCR. The data contain millions of clones, 93% of them singletons. Input material: naive CD8+ T cells from PBMCs. Receptors were obtained from a man younger than 30 in good health. Some clones in this sample may be carry-over from other donors' samples.

The chain has TRBV4-1 and TRBJ2-7; D remains ambiguous. Germline-derived CDR1 and CDR2 are MGHRA and YSYEKL. The germline V and J ends were trimmed by 1 base and 5 bases, with 18 bases remaining between them. This CDR3 has 16 amino acids. The chain's CDR3 is CASSQAKSKPFNEQYF. In nucleotides, the CDR3 is TGCGCCAGCAGCCAAGCCAAATCCAAGCCCTTCAACGAGCAGTACTTC.

A single count supports this clone. V gene TRBV5-4 combines with J gene TRBJ1-2, with 8 positions matching TRBD1. Germline CDR1 is SGHNT and CDR2 is YYREEE (reference sequence). CDR3 size: 14 residues. The J segment lost 4 bases and the V segment lost 3 bases, leaving 5 bases of the junction unmatched. CDR3 amino acids: CASSSLTGGYGYTF. The CDR3 coding sequence is TGTGCCAGCAGCTCCCTAACAGGGGGCTATGGCTACACCTTC.

CDR3 DNA: TGTGCCAGCAAACAGGGGGTGAACACTGAAGCTTTCTTT. This translates into CASKQGVNTEAFF. This sequence joins TRBV6-1 and TRBJ1-1; 8 bases are shared with TRBD1. With 7 bases clipped from V and 0 bases from J, the junction kept 1 base outside the gene matches. Looked up from germline, CDR1 is MNHNS and CDR2 is SASEGT. CDR3 length equals 13 residues.

The V call is TRBV28, the J call TRBJ1-5; possible D gene TRBD1, 5 bases. The CDR3 runs to 15 residues. Germline V CDR1 and CDR2: MDHEN, SYDVKM. V was cut by 4 bases and J by 3 bases, with 13 bases left in between. The CDR3 reads CASSSGTLYNQPQHF. The CDR3 DNA follows: TGTGCCAGCAGTTCAGGGACCCTTTACAATCAGCCCCAGCATTTT.

The J gene is TRBJ2-5, the V gene TRBV7-9; unclear D gene. The germline V gene has CDR1 SEHNR and CDR2 FQNEAQ (reference sequence). The CDR3 sequence is 15 residues long. Trimming stripped 0 bases from V and 2 bases from J, with 10 bases between. CDR3: CASSLARAEQETQYF. The DNA of the CDR3 is TGTGCCAGCAGCTTAGCTCGGGCGGAACAAGAGACCCAGTACTTC.

The chain carries TRBV5-6 and TRBJ2-5; D not resolved. This CDR3 is 11 amino acids long. CDR1 and CDR2 from the germline V gene are SGHDT and YYEEEE. Between the trimmed V and J ends, which lost 4 bases and 4 bases, there was a span of 5 bases. The DNA for the CDR3 is TGTGCCAGCAGCCAGGTAGAGACCCAGTACTTC. Its protein is CASSQVETQYF.

The rearrangement joins TRBV5-3 to TRBJ2-1, with 7 bases identical to TRBD2. Being an ORF, TRBV5-3 has a function that is uncertain. The CDR3 loop spans 13 amino acids. V trimming: 3 bases; J trimming: 9 bases; junction bases outside the gene matches: 6. This CDR3 reads CARSSGLDPEQFF. CDR3 nucleotides: TGTGCCAGAAGCTCCGGACTAGATCCTGAGCAGTTCTTC.

As concerns this clone: The identical CDR3 is also encoded by other nucleotide sequences in the sample. This rearrangement joins TRBV4-3 to TRBJ2-3, with 8 bases that match TRBD2. Germline CDR1 is LGHNA and CDR2 is YSLEER. V trimming: 1 base; J trimming: 3 bases; junction bases outside the gene matches: 6. This CDR3 is 16 amino acids long. This chain's CDR3 is CASSQGPAGVTDTQYF. The CDR3 DNA reads TGCGCCAGCAGCCAAGGGCCAGCGGGAGTGACAGATACGCAGTATTTT.